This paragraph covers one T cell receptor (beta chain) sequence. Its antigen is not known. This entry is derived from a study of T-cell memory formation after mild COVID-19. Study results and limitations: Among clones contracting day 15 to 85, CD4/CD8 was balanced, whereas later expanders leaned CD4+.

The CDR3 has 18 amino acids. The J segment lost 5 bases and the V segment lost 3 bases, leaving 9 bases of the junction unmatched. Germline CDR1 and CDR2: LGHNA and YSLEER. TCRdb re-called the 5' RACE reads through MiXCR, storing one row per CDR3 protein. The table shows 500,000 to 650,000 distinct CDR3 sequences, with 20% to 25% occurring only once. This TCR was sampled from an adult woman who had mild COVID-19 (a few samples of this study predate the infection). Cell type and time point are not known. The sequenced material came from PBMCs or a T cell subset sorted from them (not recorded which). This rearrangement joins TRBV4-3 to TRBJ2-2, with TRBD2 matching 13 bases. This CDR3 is CASSQRTSGSGGTGELFF. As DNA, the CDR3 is TGCGCCAGCAGCCAGCGGACTAGCGGGAGTGGGGGAACCGGGGAGCTGTTTTTT.